Shown below are 28 T cell receptor beta chains from a single sample sequenced in a study of blood T cell repertoires in COVID-19. Clones were read by immunoSEQ multiplex PCR, and TCRdb kept only the in-frame ones, dropping some. The table lists under 150,000 clones, about 86% of them singletons. The sequenced sample consisted of peripheral blood. The receptors here all came from a woman between 55 and 75 years old with acute or convalescent COVID-19.

The chain couples TRBV5-8 to TRBJ1-2, with D possibly being TRBD1 (5 bases). Germline lookup yields CDR1 SGHTS and CDR2 YDEGEE. CDR3 length: 15 residues. Trimming cost V 0 bases and J 5 bases, with 14 bases left between them. The CDR3 sequence: CASSLGWGTAYGYTF. As DNA, the CDR3 is TGTGCCAGCAGCTTGGGATGGGGCACGGCTTATGGCTACACCTTC.

The chain joins TRBV19 to TRBJ2-2; 7 bases are shared with TRBD2. V gave up 3 bases and J gave up 4 bases; unmatched junction bases: 14. The germline V gene has CDR1 LNHDA and CDR2 SQIVND (reference sequence). This CDR3 is built from 18 residues. The CDR3 DNA follows: TGTGCCAGTAGTATTCTCTTTTGGGCGGGAGTAGGCACCGGGGAGCTGTTTTTT. This gives the protein CASSILFWAGVGTGELFF.

The chain couples TRBV2 to TRBJ2-5; maybe TRBD1 (6 bases). Germline V gene data show CDR1 as SNHLY and CDR2 as FYNNEI. Trimming removed 8 bases at V and 2 bases at J, with 9 bases between. The CDR3 is 12 residues long. The CDR3 region has the DNA TGTGCCAGCGGGACAACACAAGAGACCCAGTACTTC. Its translation is CASGTTQETQYF.

The CDR3 region is CATSDPRAGTPGEQYF. CDR3 DNA sequence: TGTGCCACCAGTGATCCCCGAGCGGGAACGCCGGGTGAGCAGTACTTC. This sequence joins TRBV24-1 and TRBJ2-7; 7 bases align to TRBD2. CDR3 length equals 16 residues. V lost 3 bases, J lost 7 bases, and 14 bases stayed unmatched. Germline loops: CDR1 KGHDR, CDR2 SFDVKD.

The chain joins TRBV6-2 or TRBV6-3 to TRBJ1-1; tentative D call: TRBD1 (6 bases). Germline V gives CDR1 MNHEY, CDR2 SVGEGT. Trimming cost V 6 bases and J 7 bases, with 15 bases left between them. CDR3 length: 13 amino acids. CDR3 amino acids: CASSRPGTNEAFF. CDR3 sequence (DNA): TGTGCCAGCAGCCGACCCGGGACAAATGAAGCTTTCTTT.

This rearrangement joins TRBV29-1 to TRBJ2-5; weak D call: TRBD2 (5 bases). V was cut by 7 bases and J by 2 bases, with 11 bases left in between. Germline lookup yields CDR1 SQVTM and CDR2 ANQGSEA. This CDR3 region has 12 residues. CDR3 protein: CSGGPLQETQYF. CDR3 bases: TGCAGCGGCGGGCCTCTGCAAGAGACCCAGTACTTC.

The chain carries TRBV5-1 and TRBJ2-7; weak D call: TRBD2 (7 bases). The CDR3 covers 16 residues. Germline assignment: CDR1 SGHRS and CDR2 YFSETQ. Trimming pared 5 bases from V and 3 bases from J, leaving 21 bases between. The CDR3 DNA follows: TGCGCCAGCAGGGAAGGGGGGGACGTTAGCGTCTACGAGCAGTACTTC. Translated, it gives CASREGGDVSVYEQYF.

The J gene is TRBJ2-4, the V gene TRBV23-1; 7 nucleotides agree with TRBD2. TRBV23-1 belongs to the ORF category, with a function that is uncertain. The V gene end was trimmed by 0 bases and the J gene end by 1 base; junction bases not matched to a gene: 15. The CDR3 spans 20 residues. CDR3 region: CASSQSPPSGGRWAKNIQYF. Here the CDR3 DNA reads TGCGCCAGCAGTCAATCTCCTCCTTCGGGGGGAAGATGGGCCAAAAACATTCAGTACTTC.

This chain connects TRBV18 to TRBJ2-3, with 13 bases that match TRBD2. In germline, CDR1 is KGHSH, CDR2 LQKENI. Unmatched junction bases numbered 20, after V lost 6 bases and J lost 2 bases. CDR3 length: 21 amino acids. The CDR3 is CASSAQPGLAGTSTTTDTQYF. In nucleotides, the CDR3 is TGTGCCAGCTCGGCCCAACCGGGACTAGCGGGGACCTCGACTACCACAGATACGCAGTATTTT.

The J gene is TRBJ1-4, the V gene TRBV27; no clear D. The CDR3 has 13 residues. In germline, CDR1 is MNHEY, CDR2 SMNVEV (reference sequence). Trimming shortened V by 2 bases and J by 8 bases, and 9 bases separated the two germline ends. The CDR3, as DNA: TGTGCCAGCAGTTTAATTGGCGGGGAAAAACTGTTTTTT. It yields the protein CASSLIGGEKLFF.

This chain connects TRBV27 to TRBJ2-1, with TRBD2 matching over 14 bases. Looked up from germline, CDR1 is MNHEY and CDR2 is SMNVEV (reference sequence). The CDR3 is 20 residues long. J gave up 6 bases and V 0 bases, and 13 bases lay outside the gene matches. The CDR3 sequence is CASSLSMGLAGVRPLNEQFF. In DNA, the CDR3 is TGTGCCAGCAGTTTATCGATGGGACTAGCGGGAGTGCGACCCCTCAATGAGCAGTTCTTC.

This rearrangement joins TRBV11-1 to TRBJ2-7, with D maybe TRBD1 (6 bases). The germline V gene has CDR1 SGHAT and CDR2 FQDESV (reference sequence). This CDR3 comprises 15 residues. V lost 5 bases and J 4 bases, leaving 18 bases between the germline ends. The CDR3: CASSEKDWGRYEQYF. DNA for the CDR3: TGTGCCAGCAGCGAGAAAGACTGGGGGCGGTACGAGCAGTACTTC.

The genes are TRBV5-1 and TRBJ1-1; a possible D gene is TRBD1 (6 bases). Germline assignment: CDR1 SGHRS and CDR2 YFSETQ. Trimming removed 2 bases at V and 1 base at J, with 15 bases between. This CDR3 comprises 16 residues. CDR3 residues: CASSLMTGTRNTEAFF. CDR3 DNA: TGCGCCAGCAGCTTAATGACCGGGACAAGGAACACTGAAGCTTTCTTT.

This chain links TRBV9 with TRBJ2-7, with TRBD1 matching 9 bases. The CDR3 contains 16 residues. Trimming at V came to 6 bases and at J to 5 bases, leaving 15 bases not matched to a gene. Germline assignment: CDR1 SGDLS and CDR2 YYNGEE. CDR3 sequence (DNA): TGTGCCAGCACCCCCGGCTTGGGACAGGGTAACGACGAGCAGTACTTC. It yields the protein CASTPGLGQGNDEQYF.

CDR3 region: CASSQDGARNHGYTF. DNA of the CDR3: TGTGCCAGCAGCCAAGATGGGGCCAGGAACCATGGCTACACCTTC. The gene calls are TRBV3-1 (or the pseudogene TRBV3-2) and TRBJ1-2, with D possibly being TRBD1 (5 bases). The CDR3 totals 15 residues. V was cut by 0 bases and J by 6 bases, with 14 bases left in between. The germline CDR1 and CDR2 sequences are LGHDT and YNNKEL (reference sequence).

The genes are TRBV12-3 or TRBV12-4 and TRBJ2-1, with D possibly being TRBD2 (6 bases). The CDR3 has 11 amino acids. V lost 6 bases, J lost 12 bases, and 12 bases lay in between. CDR3 DNA sequence: TGTGCCAGCAGCCGGACTATTTGGCAGTTCTTC. As protein: CASSRTIWQFF.

This chain connects TRBV7-8 to TRBJ2-3; 9 positions match TRBD1. V lost 1 base and J lost 7; bases outside the gene matches: 12. Germline values: CDR1 SGHVS, CDR2 FQNEAQ. The CDR3 extends over 17 amino acids. The CDR3 nucleotides are TGTGCCAGCAGCTTAGTGGGGGGTACAGGGGGCGTAAATACGCAGTATTTT. Amino acid sequence: CASSLVGGTGGVNTQYF.

The J gene is TRBJ2-7, the V gene TRBV9, with a possible D match to TRBD2 (5 bases). The CDR3 spans 15 residues. Germline CDR1 and CDR2: SGDLS and YYNGEE. Trimming cost V 3 bases and J 5 bases, with 18 bases left between them. The CDR3 reads CASSGTGKFGNEQYF. The CDR3 nucleotides read TGTGCCAGCAGCGGAACCGGGAAATTTGGGAACGAGCAGTACTTC. Full variable domain (missing parts from reference TRBV9 and TRBJ2-7): DSGVTQTPKHLITATGQRVTLRCSPRSGDLSVYWYQQSLDQGLQFLIQYYNGEERAKGNILERFSAQQFPDLHSELNLSSLELGDSALYFCASSGTGKFGNEQYFGPGTRLTVT.

The genes are TRBV5-4 and TRBJ2-7, with 7 bases aligning to TRBD1. The CDR3 has 13 residues. The trim removed 6 bases at V and 5 bases at J, leaving 8 bases unmatched. The germline V gene has CDR1 SGHNT and CDR2 YYREEE (reference sequence). CDR3 DNA sequence: TGTGCCAGCAACGACAGGGTTGGCAACGAGCAGTACTTC. It yields the protein CASNDRVGNEQYF.

This clone was seen more than once but under ten times. This chain uses TRBV11-2 with TRBJ2-2, with D unclear. Trimming took off 5 bases at V and 4 bases at J, with 14 bases between the two ends. CDR1 and CDR2 (germline): SGHAT, FQNNGV. CDR3 length equals 15 residues. The CDR3 DNA reads TGTGCCAGCAGCCGAGACACGGTTAGCACCGGGGAGCTGTTTTTT. Encoded protein: CASSRDTVSTGELFF.

The chain is built from TRBV28 and TRBJ2-3; 7 bases are a match to TRBD1. CDR3 length equals 16 residues. Per the germline V gene, CDR1 is MDHEN and CDR2 is SYDVKM. Trimming removed 6 bases from V and 1 base from J; junction bases left unmatched: 10. In nucleotides, the CDR3 is TGTGCCAGCAGCTCCCCACCTGGACAGGGCACAGATACGCAGTATTTT. Amino acid sequence: CASSSPPGQGTDTQYF.

This rearrangement joins TRBV7-9 to TRBJ1-6; D might be TRBD1 (6 bases). Trimming removed 9 bases at V and 5 bases at J, with 11 bases between. CDR3 length: 13 amino acids. The germline gives CDR1 SEHNR, CDR2 FQNEAQ (reference sequence). The CDR3: CASPGHHNSPLHF. The CDR3 DNA is TGTGCCAGTCCGGGACACCATAATTCACCCCTCCACTTT.

The rearrangement links TRBV25-1 to TRBJ1-4; D is unclear. The CDR3 is made up of 15 amino acids. The germline V and J ends were trimmed by 6 bases and 4 bases, with 15 bases remaining between them. From germline, CDR1 is MGHDK and CDR2 SYGVNS. As DNA, the CDR3 is TGTGCCAGCAGCCGAGTCGGGAGGGTTAATGAAAAACTGTTTTTT. It yields the protein CASSRVGRVNEKLFF.

V gene TRBV24-1 combines with J gene TRBJ2-3; possible D gene TRBD2, 5 bases. The CDR3 runs 14 residues. V was pared by 9 bases and J by 4 bases, with 16 bases between. The germline V gene has CDR1 KGHDR and CDR2 SFDVKD. This CDR3 is CATGHAGGPDTQYF. The CDR3 DNA reads as TGTGCCACCGGCCACGCCGGAGGTCCAGATACGCAGTATTTT.

The chain joins TRBV9 to TRBJ1-6; TRBD1 agrees at 8 bases. This CDR3 has 15 amino acids. Germline CDR1 reads SGDLS; CDR2 reads YYNGEE. V trimming: 4 bases; J trimming: 8 bases; junction bases outside the gene matches: 8. CDR3 in amino acids: CASSQSGQEYSPLHF. CDR3 coding DNA: TGTGCCAGCAGCCAATCGGGACAGGAGTATTCACCCCTCCACTTT.

The chain uses TRBV11-2 and TRBJ2-3; tentatively, D is TRBD2 (5 bases). Per germline, CDR1 SGHAT and CDR2 FQNNGV. CDR3 length: 14 amino acids. Trimming cost V 3 bases and J 2 bases, with 9 bases left between them. The CDR3 sequence: CASSLDLYTDTQYF. The CDR3 DNA reads as TGTGCCAGCAGCTTGGACTTATACACAGATACGCAGTATTTT.

The chain recombines TRBV10-2 with TRBJ2-1; the D gene is possibly TRBD2 (5 bases). The germline V and J ends were trimmed by 2 bases and 2 bases, with 16 bases remaining between them. CDR3 length equals 17 residues. CDR1 WSHSY and CDR2 SAAADI come from the germline V gene. The CDR3 region has the DNA TGCGCCAGCAGTGAGCCGACGGGGTGGCGACCCTACAATGAGCAGTTCTTC. Translated: CASSEPTGWRPYNEQFF.

The gene calls are TRBV24-1 and TRBJ2-5, with 7 bases lining up with TRBD2. Germline trimming cut 4 bases from V and 6 bases from J; bases unmatched to any gene: 7. This CDR3 is built from 14 residues. Germline V gives CDR1 KGHDR, CDR2 SFDVKD. CDR3 bases: TGTGCCACCAGTGAGGGGGGGAGCCAGCAGACCCAGTACTTC. This gives the protein CATSEGGSQQTQYF.